Reported below is one T cell receptor (beta chain). It has no known antigen specificity. Germline is not matched at one junction end, which may reflect a read error. The immunoSEQ kit was used, according to the manufacturer's recommendations, to generate TCR beta libraries from genomic DNA. Library preparation used a first multiplex PCR with proprietary primers, then a second PCR adding unique barcodes, with bead cleanups after each round. A positive control reaction and a negative control reaction, both provided in the kit, were run with every batch of samples. The final libraries were assessed on an Agilent 4200 TapeStation D1000 ScreenTape, pooled by volume, and quantified by qPCR. Sequencing was performed on an Illumina NextSeq500 with a MidOutput 150-cycle cartridge, and 156 Read1 and 15 Index1 cycles were run with kit custom primers. The pooled library was loaded at 1.0 pM, with a roughly 20% PhiX control spiked in. Under the source paper's analysis protocol: Vendor-processed data were analyzed in R, and a clonotype was defined as all T cells sharing the same CDR3 nucleotide sequence. For clone abundance analyses, frequencies were normalized to the 10,000 most abundant clones per sample. Before analysis, public T cell clones were removed, and these numbered fewer than six per sample on average. A difference in abundance of at least 32-fold between compartments was used to define tumor-enriched and baseline blood-enriched clonotypes. A beta-binomial differential abundance model was used to identify clonotypes that were expanded or contracted between blood time points. Similarity between tumor and blood repertoires was quantified using the Baroni-Urbani and Buser coefficient, and groups were compared with two-tailed Wilcoxon tests in R. TCRdb retrieved this table from immuneACCESS and kept in-frame rearrangements only. Not all clones are present; in checked studies, unresolved V genes account for under half, and no reason is known for the remainder. Clone size and the V and J calls come from that table; the DNA yielded D and trimming. The sample profile shows 65,000 or so clones; around 80% of them were found once. About 6.4% of the sample is in the top ten clones.

The record originates from a study of radiation and T cells in renal cell carcinoma (TCRdb year 2020). Regarding the research as a whole: In total, roughly 52 samples, comprising 26 tumors and roughly 27 peripheral blood samples, were subjected to TCR beta sequencing. The final blood draw took place at 4 weeks after radiation, the same time as nephrectomy. Across all 55 or so samples, 4,016,671 unique CDR3 nucleotide sequences, encoding about 3,000,000 unique CDR3 amino acid sequences, were identified. The investigation overall reported the following: Because the trial had a single-armed design, the trial could not examine how radiation dose or scheduling affected the TCR repertoire. Because pretreatment tumor biopsies were not available, the study could not determine whether clonotypes were already present within the tumor at baseline. Tracking of blood repertoire dynamics stopped at approximately 4 weeks after treatment, with no follow-up past that point. In blood, the top tumor clonotypes increased between baseline and 2 weeks post-radiation and then shrank by 4 weeks, which suggests that tumor-resident clones expanded only transiently.

The intended sense of this specimen's time point label: blood 4 weeks post-SBRT, at nephrectomy. The sample's treatment or condition label is to be understood as: 15 Gy SBRT to primary tumor, nephrectomy 4 weeks later. Samples were obtained from a clinical trial, in which 15 Gy stereotactic body radiation therapy was delivered to primary renal cell carcinomas and nephrectomy was performed 4 weeks later. To follow tumor-enriched clonotypes, peripheral blood was collected serially from radiation-treated patients at baseline and again at 2 weeks and 4 weeks after SBRT. Every patient had renal cell carcinoma of clear cell pathology. Genomic DNA for TCR sequencing was prepared using the QIAamp DNA Blood Mini Kit (Qiagen). The analyses included just those samples that passed every quality control check. Including the terminal cysteine and phenylalanine, the CDR3 comprises 13 residues. The kept DNA is CDR3 alone, 39 bases in frame from the first base. From the germline V gene, CDR1 is MGHRA and CDR2 is YSYEKL.

The sample in question was blood, obtained from a patient whose treatment included radiotherapy and nephrectomy. The sequence is built from TRBV4-1 and TRBJ1-2, with an unclear D gene assignment. The receptor was derived from a man aged 55 to 70 with renal cell carcinoma. CDR3 reads: CASSQGPNFGYTF. The nucleotide sequence reads as follows: TGCGCCAGCAGCCAAGGTCCGAACTTTGGCTACACCTTC.